This T cell receptor (beta chain) derives from a study of glioma-infiltrating T cells. General study points: Only very few CDR3 sequences appeared in both tissue and blood. Tissue-blood divergence was below expectation in non-neoplastic patients, above in gliomas.

The iRepertoire nested amplicon-rescue multiplex PCR amplified TCR alpha and beta CDR3s from RNA. Using its own MiXCR run on the multiplex PCR reads, TCRdb lists one record per CDR3 protein. The sample lists about 200,000 distinct CDR3 sequences, more than 25% occurring once. This clonotype was detected many times. The antigen remains unidentified. The clonotype comes from a human donor with low-grade glioma or glioblastoma, undergoing nonglioma brain surgery, or in good health (not recorded which). The sample comprised glioma tissue, nonneoplastic brain tissue, or PBMCs (not recorded which).

In DNA form, the CDR3 reads TGTGCCAGCTCACCACTAAGGGAAACTTACGAGCAGTACTTC. It translates to CASSPLRETYEQYF. The rearrangement links TRBV18 to TRBJ2-7; no reliable D call. V lost 1 base, J lost 4 bases, and 11 bases lay in between. Looked up from germline, CDR1 is KGHSH and CDR2 is LQKENI. This CDR3 contains 14 residues.